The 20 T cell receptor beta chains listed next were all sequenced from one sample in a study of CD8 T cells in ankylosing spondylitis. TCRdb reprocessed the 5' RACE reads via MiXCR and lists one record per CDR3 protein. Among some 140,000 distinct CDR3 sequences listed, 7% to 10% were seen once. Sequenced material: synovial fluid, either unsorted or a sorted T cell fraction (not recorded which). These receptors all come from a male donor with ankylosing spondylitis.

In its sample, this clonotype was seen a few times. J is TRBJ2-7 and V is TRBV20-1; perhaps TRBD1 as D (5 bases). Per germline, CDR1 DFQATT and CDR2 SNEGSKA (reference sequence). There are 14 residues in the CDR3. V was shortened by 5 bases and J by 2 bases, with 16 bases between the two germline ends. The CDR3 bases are TGCAGTGCTCCAACAGGAACCGACGCCTACGAGCAGTACTTC. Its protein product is CSAPTGTDAYEQYF.

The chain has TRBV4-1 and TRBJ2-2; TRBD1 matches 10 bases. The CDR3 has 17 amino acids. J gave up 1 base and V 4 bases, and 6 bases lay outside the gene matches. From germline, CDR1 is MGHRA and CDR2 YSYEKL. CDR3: CASSRGQGLMNTGELFF. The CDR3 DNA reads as TGCGCCAGCAGCCGGGGACAGGGGTTAATGAACACCGGGGAGCTGTTTTTT.

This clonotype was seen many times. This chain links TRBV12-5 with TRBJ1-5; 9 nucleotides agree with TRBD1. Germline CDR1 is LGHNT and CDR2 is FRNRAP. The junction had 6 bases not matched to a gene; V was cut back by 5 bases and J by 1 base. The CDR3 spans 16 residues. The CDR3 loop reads CASGPVGTGSNQPQHF. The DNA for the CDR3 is TGTGCTAGTGGTCCAGTAGGGACAGGGAGCAATCAGCCCCAGCATTTT. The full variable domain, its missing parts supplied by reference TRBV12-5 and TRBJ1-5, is DARVTQTPRHKVTEMGQEVTMRCQPILGHNTVFWYRQTMMQGLELLAYFRNRAPLDDSGMPKDRFSAEMPDATLATLKIQPSEPRDSAVYFCASGPVGTGSNQPQHFGDGTRLSIL.

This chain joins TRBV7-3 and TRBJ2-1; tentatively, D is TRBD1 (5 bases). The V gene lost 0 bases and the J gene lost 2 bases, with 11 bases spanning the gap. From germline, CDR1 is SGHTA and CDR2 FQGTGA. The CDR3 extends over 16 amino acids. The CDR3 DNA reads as TGTGCCAGCAGCTTAACTGGCAGGGCGACCTACAATGAGCAGTTCTTC. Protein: CASSLTGRATYNEQFF.

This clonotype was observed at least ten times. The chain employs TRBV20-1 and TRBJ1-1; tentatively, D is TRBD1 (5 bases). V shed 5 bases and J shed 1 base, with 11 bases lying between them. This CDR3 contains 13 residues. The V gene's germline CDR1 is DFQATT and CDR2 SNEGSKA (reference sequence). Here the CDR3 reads CSAPAQANTEAFF. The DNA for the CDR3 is TGCAGTGCTCCGGCACAGGCGAACACTGAAGCTTTCTTT.

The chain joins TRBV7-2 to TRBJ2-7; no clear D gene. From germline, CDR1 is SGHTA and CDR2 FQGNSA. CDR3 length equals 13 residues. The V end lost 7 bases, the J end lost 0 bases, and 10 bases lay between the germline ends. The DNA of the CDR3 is TGTGCCAGCAAACTCGGCTACTCCTACGAGCAGTACTTC. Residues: CASKLGYSYEQYF.

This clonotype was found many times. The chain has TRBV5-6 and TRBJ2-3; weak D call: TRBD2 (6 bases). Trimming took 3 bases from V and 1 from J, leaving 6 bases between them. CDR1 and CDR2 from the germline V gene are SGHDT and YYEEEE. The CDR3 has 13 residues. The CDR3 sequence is CASSWRGTDTQYF. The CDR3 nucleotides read TGTGCCAGCAGCTGGAGGGGCACAGATACGCAGTATTTT.

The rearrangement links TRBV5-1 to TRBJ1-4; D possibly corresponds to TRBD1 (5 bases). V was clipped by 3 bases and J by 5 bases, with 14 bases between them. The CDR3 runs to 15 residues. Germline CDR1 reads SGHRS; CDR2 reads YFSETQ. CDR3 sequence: CASSYVGTINEKLFF. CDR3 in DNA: TGCGCCAGCAGCTATGTGGGGACCATAAATGAAAAACTGTTTTTT.

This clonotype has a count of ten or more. The CDR3 DNA follows: TGCAGTGCTGCCGACAGACTAAATGAAAAACTGTTTTTT. It specifies CSAADRLNEKLFF. J is TRBJ1-4 and V is TRBV20-1, with a possible D match to TRBD1 (5 bases). Between the trimmed V and J ends, which lost 5 bases and 5 bases, there was a span of 12 bases. Germline V gene sequence: CDR1 DFQATT, CDR2 SNEGSKA (reference sequence). CDR3 length: 13 amino acids.

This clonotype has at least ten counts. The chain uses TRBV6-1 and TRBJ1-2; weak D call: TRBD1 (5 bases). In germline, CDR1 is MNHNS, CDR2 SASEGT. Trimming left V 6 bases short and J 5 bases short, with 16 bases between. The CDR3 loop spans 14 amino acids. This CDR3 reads CASSLGGGGYGYTF. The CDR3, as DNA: TGTGCCAGCAGCCTTGGGGGGGGAGGATATGGCTACACCTTC.

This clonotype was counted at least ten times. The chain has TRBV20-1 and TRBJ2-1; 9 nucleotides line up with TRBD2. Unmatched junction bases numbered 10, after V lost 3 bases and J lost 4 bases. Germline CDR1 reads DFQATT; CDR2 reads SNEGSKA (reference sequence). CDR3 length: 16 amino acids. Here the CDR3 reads CSASPLGAGGYNEQFF. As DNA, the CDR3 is TGCAGTGCTAGTCCCCTAGGAGCGGGAGGATACAATGAGCAGTTCTTC.

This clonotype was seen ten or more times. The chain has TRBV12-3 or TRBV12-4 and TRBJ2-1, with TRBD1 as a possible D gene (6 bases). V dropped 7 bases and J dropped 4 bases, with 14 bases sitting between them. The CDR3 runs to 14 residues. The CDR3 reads CASTLRGIYNEQFF. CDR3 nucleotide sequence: TGTGCCAGCACCCTAAGGGGGATTTACAATGAGCAGTTCTTC.

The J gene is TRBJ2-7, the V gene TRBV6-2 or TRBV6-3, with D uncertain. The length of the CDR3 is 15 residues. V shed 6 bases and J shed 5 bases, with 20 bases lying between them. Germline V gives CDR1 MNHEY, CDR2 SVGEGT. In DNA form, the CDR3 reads TGTGCCAGCAGCCGAGACCCCCAAGTAGGCGACGAGCAGTACTTC. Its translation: CASSRDPQVGDEQYF.

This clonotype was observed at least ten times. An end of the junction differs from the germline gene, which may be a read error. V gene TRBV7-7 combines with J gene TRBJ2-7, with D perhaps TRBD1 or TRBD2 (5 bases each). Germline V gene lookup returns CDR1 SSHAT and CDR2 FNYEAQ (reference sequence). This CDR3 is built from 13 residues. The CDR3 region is CASSLGHGNEQYF. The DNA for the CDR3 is TGTGCTAGCAGCCTTGGACACGGGAACGAGCAGTACTTC.

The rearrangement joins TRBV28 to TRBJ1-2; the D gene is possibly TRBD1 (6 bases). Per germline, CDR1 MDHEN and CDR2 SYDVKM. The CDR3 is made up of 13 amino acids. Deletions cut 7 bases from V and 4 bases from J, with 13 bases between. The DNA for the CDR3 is TGTGCCAGCACCCCCGGGACACTCTATGGCTACACCTTC. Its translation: CASTPGTLYGYTF.

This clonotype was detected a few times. CDR3 protein: CASSAWGGGYGYTF. CDR3 DNA: TGTGCCAGCAGTGCCTGGGGCGGTGGCTATGGCTACACCTTC. This sequence joins TRBV6-1 and TRBJ1-2, with D perhaps TRBD1 (5 bases). Trimming removed 4 bases at V and 4 bases at J, with 13 bases between. This CDR3 has 14 amino acids. Germline values: CDR1 MNHNS, CDR2 SASEGT.

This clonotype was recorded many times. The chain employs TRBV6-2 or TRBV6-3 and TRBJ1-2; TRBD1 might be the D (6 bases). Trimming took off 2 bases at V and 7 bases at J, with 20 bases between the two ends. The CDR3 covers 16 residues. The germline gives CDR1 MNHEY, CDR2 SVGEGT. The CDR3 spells CASSYDGQRRHSGYTF. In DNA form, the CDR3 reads TGTGCCAGCAGTTACGACGGACAGCGCCGACACTCTGGCTACACCTTC.

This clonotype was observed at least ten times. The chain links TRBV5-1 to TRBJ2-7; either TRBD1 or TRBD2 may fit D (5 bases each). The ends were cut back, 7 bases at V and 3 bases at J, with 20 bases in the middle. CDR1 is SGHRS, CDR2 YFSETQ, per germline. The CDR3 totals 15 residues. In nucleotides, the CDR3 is TGCGCCAGCCGGCCGGGACCGCTAACCTTCTACGAGCAGTACTTC. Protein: CASRPGPLTFYEQYF.

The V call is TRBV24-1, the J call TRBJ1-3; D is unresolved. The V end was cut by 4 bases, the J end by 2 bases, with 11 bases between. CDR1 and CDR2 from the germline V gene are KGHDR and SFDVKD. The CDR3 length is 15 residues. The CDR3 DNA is TGTGCCACCAGTGACCCTGGGAGGGCTGGAAACACCATATATTTT. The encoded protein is CATSDPGRAGNTIYF.

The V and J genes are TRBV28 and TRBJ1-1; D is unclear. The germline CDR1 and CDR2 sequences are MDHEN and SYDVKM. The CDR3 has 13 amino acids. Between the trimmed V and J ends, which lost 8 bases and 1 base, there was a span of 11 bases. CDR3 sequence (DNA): TGTGCCAGCTCTAGACACTCGAACACTGAAGCTTTCTTT. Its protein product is CASSRHSNTEAFF.